This T cell receptor (beta chain) was retrieved from a study of blood T cell repertoires in COVID-19. The overall study: Collection of acute and convalescent COVID-19 samples took place in the United States, Italy and Spain. Sample material is recorded as cDNA or gDNA derived from T cells, B-cell-depleted T cells, or PBMCs.

The CDR3 spans 17 residues. Germline lookup yields CDR1 LGHDT and CDR2 YNNKEL (reference sequence). J gave up 11 bases and V 0 bases, and 16 bases lay outside the gene matches. The repertoire was sequenced with immunoSEQ multiplex PCR; TCRdb's copy has only in-frame clones and lacks some. The data hold roughly 320,000 clones, with approximately 85% observed a single time. The rearrangement uses TRBV3-1 (or the pseudogene TRBV3-2) and TRBJ2-1; TRBD2 agrees at 7 bases. Sample: peripheral blood. The receptor's source is a human donor in a cohort sampled during active COVID-19. The CDR3 reads CASSQEGEGLSLSKQFF. CDR3 DNA: TGTGCCAGCAGCCAAGAGGGGGAGGGCCTGAGCCTATCCAAGCAGTTCTTC.